This T cell receptor (beta chain) was profiled in a study of T cell responses to AZD1222 COVID-19 vaccine. Study results and caveats: In all cases, repertoires were sampled only after the peak T cell response. Vaccine-associated CD4 TCRs ranged over spike, dominating at 160-218 and 743-854.

Profiling relied on immunoSEQ multiplex PCR, and the TCRdb table lists in-frame clones only, not all of them. The repertoire consists of around 150,000 clones, with 90% occurring once and the leading ten covering 1.5% to 2%. The CDR3 loop spans 15 amino acids. Trimming cost V 5 bases and J 7 bases, with 18 bases left between them. Germline V lookup: CDR1 MNHNY, CDR2 SVGAGI (reference sequence). About this clone: Antigen: not known.

The sequence was obtained from an adult in good health. The starting material was peripheral blood, obtained on day 0 of AZD1222 vaccination. The chain recombines TRBV6-6 with TRBJ2-1; D is possibly TRBD2 (6 bases). This CDR3 is CASSRDSVFVNEQFF. The DNA of the CDR3 is TGTGCCAGCAGTCGGGACTCGGTGTTCGTGAATGAGCAGTTCTTC.